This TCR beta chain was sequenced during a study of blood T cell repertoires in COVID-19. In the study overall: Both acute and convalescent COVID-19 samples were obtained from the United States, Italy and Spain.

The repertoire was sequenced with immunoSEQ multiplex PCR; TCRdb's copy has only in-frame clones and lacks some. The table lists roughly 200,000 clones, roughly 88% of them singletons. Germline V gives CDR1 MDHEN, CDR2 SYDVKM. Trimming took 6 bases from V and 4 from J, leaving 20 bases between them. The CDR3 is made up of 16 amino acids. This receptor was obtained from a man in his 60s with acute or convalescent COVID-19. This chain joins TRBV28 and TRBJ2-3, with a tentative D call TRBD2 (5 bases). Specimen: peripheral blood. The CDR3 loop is CASSTRKEARPDTQYF. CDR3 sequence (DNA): TGTGCCAGCAGCACCCGGAAGGAGGCCCGGCCAGATACGCAGTATTTT.